This passage covers 26 T cell receptor beta chains from one sample sequenced in a study of cytomegalovirus exposure and HLA in healthy donors. The PCR was carried out with 60 Vbeta primers and 13 Jbeta primers. TCRdb's copy holds only in-frame clones and misses some; the assay was immunoSEQ multiplex PCR. The table has under 250,000 clones, 70% to 90% seen once; the top ten hold approximately 0.24%. The specimen was PBMCs. The receptors come from a girl aged 2 to 9 in good health and CMV-seronegative.

This chain connects TRBV6-1 to TRBJ2-1; D possibly corresponds to TRBD1 (6 bases). The CDR3 covers 15 residues. V lost 4 bases and J 6 bases, leaving 16 bases between the germline ends. Germline V gene lookup returns CDR1 MNHNS and CDR2 SASEGT. For the CDR3, the DNA is TGTGCCAGCAGTGGGAGACAGGTCTGGGGCAATGAGCAGTTCTTC. Translation: CASSGRQVWGNEQFF.

The V call is TRBV6-5, the J call TRBJ2-7, with 8 bases aligning to TRBD1. CDR1 is MNHEY and CDR2 is SVGAGI in the germline V gene. There are 14 residues in the CDR3. V trimming: 5 bases; J trimming: 0 bases; junction bases outside the gene matches: 3. CDR3 amino acids: CASSARGPSYEQYF. The CDR3 region has the DNA TGTGCCAGCAGTGCCAGGGGGCCCTCCTACGAGCAGTACTTC.

This clone was counted only a few times. The genes are TRBV2 and TRBJ2-3; 9 bases match TRBD2. The junction had 11 bases not matched to a gene; V was cut back by 5 bases and J by 5 bases. This CDR3 has 16 amino acids. Germline assignment: CDR1 SNHLY and CDR2 FYNNEI. Here the CDR3 reads CASSTPGLAYVDTQYF. The CDR3 region has the DNA TGTGCCAGCAGTACACCGGGACTAGCATACGTAGATACGCAGTATTTT.

This clone occurred a few times. This chain joins TRBV28 and TRBJ1-2; the D is unclear. V lost 2 bases, J lost 0 bases, and 4 bases lay in between. Germline values: CDR1 MDHEN, CDR2 SYDVKM. The CDR3 contains 13 residues. The DNA for the CDR3 is TGTGCCAGCAGTTTACAGGCTAACTATGGCTACACCTTC. Translating it yields CASSLQANYGYTF.

The chain uses TRBV18 and TRBJ1-2; 7 bases line up with TRBD1. The CDR3 is 15 amino acids. Unmatched junction bases numbered 3, after V lost 2 bases and J lost 0 bases. The germline CDR1 and CDR2 sequences are KGHSH and LQKENI. The CDR3 loop reads CASSPSGQTNYGYTF. The CDR3 coding sequence is TGTGCCAGCTCACCATCGGGACAGACTAACTATGGCTACACCTTC. Looking up the rest from reference TRBV18 and TRBJ1-2 gives the full variable domain: NAGVMQNPRHLVRRRGQEARLRCSPMKGHSHVYWYRQLPEEGLKFMVYLQKENIIDESGMPKERFSAEFPKEGPSILRIQQVVRGDSAAYFCASSPSGQTNYGYTFGSGTRLTVV.

This clone was seen a few times. The chain couples TRBV2 to TRBJ2-5, with D perhaps matching TRBD1 (5 bases). V shed 2 bases and J shed 1 base, with 8 bases lying between them. Per germline, CDR1 SNHLY and CDR2 FYNNEI. The CDR3 runs to 14 residues. The CDR3 DNA is TGTGCCAGCAGTGAACAGGGTAGCCAAGAGACCCAGTACTTC. This gives the protein CASSEQGSQETQYF.

The chain has TRBV19 and TRBJ2-3; 13 positions agree with TRBD2. The ends lost 5 bases at V and 2 bases at J; junction bases unmatched: 7. This CDR3 is built from 17 residues. Germline loops: CDR1 LNHDA, CDR2 SQIVND (reference sequence). The CDR3 sequence: CASSLGTSGAYTDTQYF. In DNA, the CDR3 is TGTGCCAGTAGTCTAGGGACTAGCGGGGCGTACACAGATACGCAGTATTTT.

This chain connects TRBV5-1 to TRBJ2-3, with a possible D match to TRBD2 (5 bases). CDR1 is SGHRS and CDR2 is YFSETQ in the germline V gene. Trimming removed 1 base from V and 2 bases from J, with 14 bases in between. The CDR3 is 16 residues long. Here the CDR3 reads CASSLSAGPNTDTQYF. CDR3 DNA sequence: TGCGCCAGCAGCTTGTCCGCGGGCCCCAACACAGATACGCAGTATTTT.

The gene calls are TRBV5-1 and TRBJ1-4; no clear D gene. V was pared by 4 bases and J by 4 bases, with 11 bases between. Germline CDR1 and CDR2: SGHRS and YFSETQ. The CDR3 is 14 amino acids. CDR3 protein: CASSEVSSNEKLFF. The DNA of the CDR3 is TGCGCCAGCAGCGAGGTCTCGAGTAATGAAAAACTGTTTTTT.

The chain links TRBV5-1 to TRBJ2-3; 7 bases agree with TRBD2. Germline V gene data show CDR1 as SGHRS and CDR2 as YFSETQ. V shed 5 bases, J shed 4 bases, and the junction held 4 bases outside the gene matches. The CDR3 totals 13 residues. CDR3 coding DNA: TGCGCCAGCAGGGGAGGGGTGGCAGATACGCAGTATTTT. It specifies CASRGGVADTQYF.

The V gene is TRBV15, the J gene TRBJ2-1; 10 bases match TRBD2. The CDR3 consists of 16 residues. The ends lost 9 bases at V and 10 bases at J; junction bases unmatched: 18. In germline, CDR1 is LNHNV, CDR2 YYDKDF (reference sequence). The CDR3 loop is CATANSGASGGGEQFF. In DNA form, the CDR3 reads TGTGCCACAGCTAACAGTGGGGCTAGCGGGGGTGGCGAGCAGTTCTTC. The full variable domain, rest sourced from reference TRBV15 and TRBJ2-1, is DAMVIQNPRYQVTQFGKPVTLSCSQTLNHNVMYWYQQKSSQAPKLLFHYYDKDFNNEADTPDNFQSRRPNTSFCFLDIRSPGLGDTAMYLCATANSGASGGGEQFFGPGTRLTVL.

The chain is built from TRBV5-5 and TRBJ1-5, with TRBD1 as a possible D gene (6 bases). CDR1 is SGHKS and CDR2 is YYEKEE in the germline V gene (reference sequence). V was pared by 0 bases and J by 1 base, with 8 bases between. The CDR3 runs 15 residues. CDR3 protein: CASSLGGGSNQPQHF. Here the CDR3 DNA reads TGTGCCAGCAGCTTGGGAGGGGGAAGCAATCAGCCCCAGCATTTT.

The chain couples TRBV5-4 to TRBJ2-3, with 11 bases aligning to TRBD2. The CDR3 is 19 amino acids. The trim removed 3 bases at V and 1 base at J, leaving 13 bases unmatched. Germline V gene data show CDR1 as SGHNT and CDR2 as YYREEE (reference sequence). The CDR3 nucleotides are TGTGCCAGCAGCTGGGGTGGACTAGCGGGCGAAAGTGGCACAGATACGCAGTATTTT. The encoded protein is CASSWGGLAGESGTDTQYF.

Worth noting for this clone: At one end, the junction sequence differs from germline, possibly due to a read error. Other DNA variants within this sample encode the same CDR3. The DNA for the CDR3 is TGCGCTAGCAGCCTTCAGCCGGGACAGCTTGGAAACACCATATATTTT. This encodes CASSLQPGQLGNTIYF. The V gene is TRBV4-1, the J gene TRBJ1-3, with TRBD1 matching 7 bases. Germline-derived CDR1 and CDR2 are MGHRA and YSYEKL. The CDR3 is 16 amino acids.

The chain has TRBV6-1 and TRBJ2-7; tentative D call: TRBD1 (5 bases). The CDR3 sequence is 14 residues long. The V end lost 7 bases, the J end lost 2 bases, and 15 bases lay between the germline ends. The germline CDR1 and CDR2 sequences are MNHNS and SASEGT. CDR3 in amino acids: CASNTRQLAYEQYF. The CDR3 coding sequence is TGTGCCAGCAATACTCGACAGTTAGCCTACGAGCAGTACTTC.

The sample holds one count of this clone. The chain links TRBV4-2 to TRBJ1-2; a weak D match, TRBD1 (6 bases). The length of the CDR3 is 13 residues. Between the trimmed V and J ends, which lost 1 base and 4 bases, there was a span of 7 bases. Germline lookup yields CDR1 LGHNA and CDR2 YNFKEQ. For the CDR3, the DNA is TGTGCCAGCAGCCAAGTAGGGGGCTATGGCTACACCTTC. This encodes CASSQVGGYGYTF.

The V and J genes are TRBV25-1 and TRBJ1-6; the D gene is possibly TRBD1 (5 bases). The CDR3 runs to 14 residues. V was cut by 1 base and J by 7 bases, with 8 bases left in between. Germline V gene data show CDR1 as MGHDK and CDR2 as SYGVNS. The CDR3 sequence: CASSELKGNSPLHF. The CDR3 nucleotides read TGTGCCAGCAGTGAATTAAAGGGGAATTCACCCCTCCACTTT.

The chain is built from TRBV6-1 and TRBJ2-7; 9 nucleotides line up with TRBD1. CDR3 length: 14 amino acids. Unmatched junction bases numbered 4, after V lost 3 bases and J lost 4 bases. Germline CDR1 and CDR2: MNHNS and SASEGT. The CDR3 loop reads CASSEHRGPYEQYF. In DNA form, the CDR3 reads TGTGCCAGCAGTGAGCACAGGGGGCCTTACGAGCAGTACTTC.

V gene TRBV2 combines with J gene TRBJ1-5; D call uncertain. Deletions cut 5 bases from V and 0 bases from J, with 11 bases between. Germline V gene sequence: CDR1 SNHLY, CDR2 FYNNEI. The CDR3 loop spans 15 amino acids. CDR3 in DNA: TGTGCCAGCAGTCCCCCGGGGTTTAGCAATCAGCCCCAGCATTTT. Its protein product is CASSPPGFSNQPQHF.

The V and J genes are TRBV29-1 and TRBJ1-2; tentatively, D is TRBD1 (5 bases). This CDR3 has 14 amino acids. V lost 2 bases, J lost 8 bases, and 18 bases lay in between. CDR1 SQVTM and CDR2 ANQGSEA come from the germline V gene. The CDR3 coding sequence is TGCAGCGTTGAACTTCGGGACTCCTCGGGGGGCTACACCTTC. Protein sequence: CSVELRDSSGGYTF. Together with reference TRBV29-1 and TRBJ1-2, the CDR3 gives the full variable domain: SAVISQKPSRDICQRGTSLTIQCQVDSQVTMMFWYRQQPGQSLTLIATANQGSEATYESGFVIDKFPISRPNLTFSTLTVSNMSPEDSSIYLCSVELRDSSGGYTFGSGTRLTVV.

This clone was seen a few times. The genes are TRBV4-1 and TRBJ1-1; tentatively, D is TRBD1 (6 bases). The CDR3 totals 15 residues. The germline V gene has CDR1 MGHRA and CDR2 YSYEKL. Trimming pared 0 bases from V and 2 bases from J, leaving 10 bases between. The CDR3 DNA follows: TGCGCCAGCAGCCAAGAAACAGGGTTAAACACTGAAGCTTTCTTT. Its translation: CASSQETGLNTEAFF.

This clone was counted between two and nine times. The chain recombines TRBV7-9 with TRBJ1-1, with D unclear. The CDR3 loop spans 14 amino acids. With 1 base removed from V and 1 base from J, the gap between germline ends came to 7 bases. Germline V gene sequence: CDR1 SEHNR, CDR2 FQNEAQ (reference sequence). The DNA of the CDR3 is TGTGCCAGCAGCTTAGGCGCAGGGAACACTGAAGCTTTCTTT. It specifies CASSLGAGNTEAFF. The full variable domain, completed using reference TRBV7-9 and TRBJ1-1, is DTGVSQNPRHKITKRGQNVTFRCDPISEHNRLYWYRQTLGQGPEFLTYFQNEAQLEKSRLLSDRFSAERPKGSFSTLEIQRTEQGDSAMYLCASSLGAGNTEAFFGQGTRLTVV.

This sequence joins TRBV25-1 and TRBJ2-7; D not resolved. The CDR3 loop spans 14 amino acids. CDR1 is MGHDK and CDR2 is SYGVNS in the germline V gene. Trimming removed 3 bases from V and 7 bases from J, with 16 bases in between. The CDR3 DNA reads as TGTGCCAGCAGTGACGACGAACCCTCTAGGGAGCAGTACTTC. As protein: CASSDDEPSREQYF.

This rearrangement joins TRBV23-1 to TRBJ2-7; D may be TRBD1 (6 bases). TRBV23-1 is an ORF, with its function uncertain. Trimming cost V 0 bases and J 2 bases, with 8 bases left between them. This CDR3 has 14 amino acids. The CDR3, as DNA: TGCGCCAGCAGTCAATCAGCAGGGGCCTACGAGCAGTACTTC. As protein: CASSQSAGAYEQYF.

This chain uses TRBV19 with TRBJ2-5; weak D call: TRBD2 (6 bases). The DNA end favors TRBJ2-7, so the J call may be wrong. Germline CDR1 is LNHDA and CDR2 is SQIVND (reference sequence). There are 14 residues in the CDR3. The CDR3 region is CASKGGLASDEQYF. The CDR3 DNA reads as TGTGCCAGTAAGGGCGGGCTAGCGTCAGACGAGCAGTACTTC.

V usage is TRBV18 and J usage is TRBJ1-1, with D possibly TRBD1 on 6 matching bases. Germline values: CDR1 KGHSH, CDR2 LQKENI. V gave up 2 bases and J gave up 5 bases, with 15 bases separating them. The CDR3 extends over 15 amino acids. The DNA of the CDR3 is TGTGCCAGCTCACCAAATCTAGGGGGTAGAACTGAAGCTTTCTTT. It yields the protein CASSPNLGGRTEAFF.